The 13 T cell receptor beta chains presented below share a single source sample, sequenced in a study of radiation and T cells in renal cell carcinoma. Time point specified: blood 2 weeks post-SBRT. Treatment reported: 15 Gy SBRT to primary tumor, nephrectomy 4 weeks later. Measured with immunoSEQ multiplex PCR; TCRdb has only the in-frame clones, and not every one. This table has roughly 130,000 clones, about 81% appearing once. The specimen comprised blood, sampled from a patient whose treatment included radiotherapy and nephrectomy. The receptors were gathered from a woman aged 60 to 75 with renal cell carcinoma.

V usage is TRBV28 and J usage is TRBJ1-5, with 8 bases aligning to TRBD1. Germline loops: CDR1 MDHEN, CDR2 SYDVKM. This CDR3 is 14 amino acids long. The J segment lost 2 bases and the V segment lost 6 bases, leaving 3 bases of the junction unmatched. The CDR3 DNA reads TGTGCCAGCAGGAAGGGACAGGGCAATCAGCCCCAGCATTTT. It translates to CASRKGQGNQPQHF.

The CDR3 reads CASSQDLRGPYYNEQFF. The CDR3 DNA follows: TGTGCCAGCAGCCAAGATCTAAGGGGTCCATACTACAATGAGCAGTTCTTC. The gene calls are TRBV4-2 and TRBJ2-1; TRBD1 might be the D (5 bases). The CDR3 is 17 residues long. The germline V and J ends were trimmed by 0 bases and 3 bases, with 15 bases remaining between them. CDR1 is LGHNA, CDR2 YNFKEQ, per germline.

The chain uses TRBV11-2 and TRBJ2-2; 9 bases agree with TRBD2. CDR1 is SGHAT, CDR2 FQNNGV, per germline. CDR3 length equals 15 residues. The trim removed 5 bases at V and 2 bases at J, leaving 3 bases unmatched. Here the CDR3 reads CASSATSGNTGELFF. The CDR3 DNA reads TGTGCCAGCAGCGCGACTAGCGGTAACACCGGGGAGCTGTTTTTT.

This chain uses TRBV14 with TRBJ1-2; a possible D gene is TRBD1 (5 bases). V dropped 4 bases and J dropped 3 bases, with 12 bases sitting between them. The germline gives CDR1 SGHDN, CDR2 FVKESK. The CDR3 runs to 14 residues. The CDR3 reads CASSLGPLHYGYTF. The CDR3 nucleotides read TGTGCCAGCAGCCTGGGACCCTTACACTATGGCTACACCTTC.

The V gene is TRBV9, the J gene TRBJ2-6; tentatively, D is TRBD2 (6 bases). This CDR3 region has 18 residues. The germline V and J ends were trimmed by 0 bases and 4 bases, with 17 bases remaining between them. Germline V gene lookup returns CDR1 SGDLS and CDR2 YYNGEE. The CDR3 DNA sequence: TGTGCCAGCAGCGTAGCGGGGGATCCTAGACCCGGGGCCAACGTCCTGACTTTC. Encoded protein: CASSVAGDPRPGANVLTF.

The genes are TRBV9 and TRBJ2-2; D call uncertain. The germline V gene has CDR1 SGDLS and CDR2 YYNGEE. Trimming took 2 bases from V and 3 from J, leaving 8 bases between them. CDR3 size: 14 residues. The CDR3 DNA follows: TGTGCCAGCAGCGTCCCACCAGACACCGGGGAGCTGTTTTTT. The encoded protein is CASSVPPDTGELFF.

The V gene is TRBV5-1, the J gene TRBJ2-2; D call uncertain. Germline V gene lookup returns CDR1 SGHRS and CDR2 YFSETQ. This CDR3 has 14 residues. Trimming shortened V by 7 bases and J by 5 bases, and 15 bases separated the two germline ends. The CDR3 nucleotides read TGCGCCAGCGGACGGACGGCCGGGACCGGGGAGCTGTTTTTT. Amino acids: CASGRTAGTGELFF. Full variable domain (remainder filled in from reference TRBV5-1 and TRBJ2-2): KAGVTQTPRYLIKTRGQQVTLSCSPISGHRSVSWYQQTPGQGLQFLFEYFSETQRNKGNFPGRFSGRQFSNSRSEMNVSTLELGDSALYLCASGRTAGTGELFFGEGSRLTVL.

This sequence joins TRBV28 and TRBJ2-3; 16 positions agree with TRBD2. Germline lookup yields CDR1 MDHEN and CDR2 SYDVKM. After removal of 6 bases from V and 2 bases from J, the junction contained 8 bases not matched to a gene. The CDR3 spans 18 residues. CDR3 nucleotide sequence: TGTGCCAGCAGCATGGGACTAGCGGGAGGGCCCTTCACAGATACGCAGTATTTT. This encodes CASSMGLAGGPFTDTQYF.

The rearrangement links TRBV11-3 to TRBJ1-2; a weak D match, TRBD1 (6 bases). The CDR3 has 13 amino acids. V lost 5 bases to trimming and J lost 4 bases, with 11 bases between them. The germline gives CDR1 SGHNT, CDR2 YENEEA. This chain's CDR3 is CASSLIQGYGYTF. The CDR3 DNA sequence: TGTGCCAGCAGCCTGATACAGGGCTATGGCTACACCTTC.

This clone was observed a handful of times. The rearrangement uses TRBV7-2 and TRBJ1-6; D might be TRBD1 (6 bases). The CDR3 spans 15 residues. The germline V gene has CDR1 SGHTA and CDR2 FQGNSA. V shed 3 bases and J shed 7 bases, with 13 bases lying between them. The CDR3 region has the DNA TGTGCCAGCAGCTTCCTGAGGAGGGGGAATTCACCCCTCCACTTT. Protein product: CASSFLRRGNSPLHF.

This clone has only a few counts. The rearrangement links TRBV19 to TRBJ2-7, with 9 positions matching TRBD1. Trimming took 6 bases from V and 4 from J; bases not matched to a gene: 10. In germline, CDR1 is LNHDA, CDR2 SQIVND (reference sequence). The CDR3 runs 15 residues. CDR3 DNA sequence: TGTGCCAGTAGGCCGAGACAGGGGGACGGTTACGAGCAGTACTTC. This sequence encodes CASRPRQGDGYEQYF.

The rearrangement joins TRBV10-3 to TRBJ2-3; D is possibly TRBD2 (5 bases). Trimming left V 6 bases short and J 1 base short, with 17 bases between. Germline CDR1 is ENHRY and CDR2 is SYGVKD. The CDR3 has 16 residues. The CDR3 reads CAISGKDVRGTDTQYF. In DNA form, the CDR3 reads TGTGCCATCAGCGGGAAAGACGTCAGAGGCACAGATACGCAGTATTTT.

There are a few counts of this clone. The V call is TRBV6-1, the J call TRBJ2-7, with D tentatively TRBD1 or TRBD2 (5 bases each). The CDR3 sequence is 14 residues long. Germline CDR1 and CDR2: MNHNS and SASEGT. V shed 2 bases and J shed 5 bases, with 13 bases lying between them. In DNA, the CDR3 is TGTGCCAGCAGTGAACCTGCAGGGCGGGACGAGCAGTACTTC. Its translation is CASSEPAGRDEQYF.